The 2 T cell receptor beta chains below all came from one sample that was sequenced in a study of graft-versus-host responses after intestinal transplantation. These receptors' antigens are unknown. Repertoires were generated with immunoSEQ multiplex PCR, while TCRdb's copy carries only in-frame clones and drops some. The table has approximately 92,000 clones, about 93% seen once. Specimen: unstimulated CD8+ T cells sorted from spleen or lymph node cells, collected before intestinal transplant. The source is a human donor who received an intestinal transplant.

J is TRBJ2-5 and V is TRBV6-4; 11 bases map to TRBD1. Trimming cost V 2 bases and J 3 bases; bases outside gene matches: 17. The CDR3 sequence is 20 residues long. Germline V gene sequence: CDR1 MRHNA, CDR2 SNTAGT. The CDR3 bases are TGTGCCAGCAGTGACCCCCCTCCGGACAGGGGGCTCTGGGACAAAGAGACCCAGTACTTC. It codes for CASSDPPPDRGLWDKETQYF.

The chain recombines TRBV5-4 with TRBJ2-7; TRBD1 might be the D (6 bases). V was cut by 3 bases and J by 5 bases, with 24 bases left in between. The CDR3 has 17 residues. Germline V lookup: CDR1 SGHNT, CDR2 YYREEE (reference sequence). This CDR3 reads CASSSELNQGKIHEQYF. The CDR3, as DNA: TGTGCCAGCAGCTCCGAGTTAAATCAGGGGAAAATCCACGAGCAGTACTTC. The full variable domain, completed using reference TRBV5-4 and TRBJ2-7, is ETGVTQSPTHLIKTRGQQVTLRCSSQSGHNTVSWYQQALGQGPQFIFQYYREEENGRGNFPPRFSGLQFPNYSSELNVNALELDDSALYLCASSSELNQGKIHEQYFGPGTRLTVT.